This is a list of T cell receptor beta chains from one sample in a study of shared clonotypes between healthy human individuals. The assay was immunoSEQ multiplex PCR, and TCRdb's table has in-frame clones only and misses some. The repertoire holds about 2 million clones, 85% to 95% seen once, with 0.13% in the top ten. The sample consisted of naive CD4+ T cells sorted from blood. The receptor set was obtained from a man younger than 35 in good health. Each CDR3 is given with its conserved first and last residue.

TRBJ2-1,TRBV6-1,CANRDSNNEQFF
TRBJ1-4,TRBV6-5,CASSQPGGEKLFF
TRBJ2-3,TRBV18,CASSDRYPTDTQYF
TRBJ2-3,TRBV5-1,CASSLGGNADTQYF
TRBJ1-4,TRBV15,CATSRGTMEKLFF
TRBJ2-7,TRBV6-6,CASSYSRVYEQYF
TRBJ1-1,TRBV5-1,CASSDYREAFF
TRBJ1-1,TRBV29-1,CSFLPAMNTEAFF
TRBJ1-3,TRBV27,CASSPTGQGRNTIYF
TRBJ2-6,TRBV7-2,CASSHDRQGANVLTF
TRBJ1-2,TRBV29-1,CSDSGKDDGYTF
TRBJ2-5,TRBV30,CAWSEGGRASETQYF
TRBJ1-5,TRBV2,CASSLEDSGNQPQHF
TRBJ1-5,TRBV18,CASSPQQGGGNQPQHF
TRBJ2-2,TRBV27,CASRTVGELFF
TRBJ2-7,TRBV5-1,CASSSGAAYEQYF
TRBJ2-7,TRBV7-9,CASSPDREKDF
TRBJ1-4,TRBV6-6,CASSITTGVNNEKLFF
TRBJ2-5,TRBV4-2,CASSQGQANKETQYF
TRBJ1-2,TRBV5-6,CASSLGPGQTGYTF
TRBJ1-5,TRBV19,CASSSVSQVTSNQPQHF
TRBJ2-7,TRBV30,CAWSVGLAYHEQYF
TRBJ2-2,TRBV5-1,CASSLVVYTGELFF
TRBJ1-4,TRBV5-4,CASSDPDAWGEKLFF
TRBJ1-1,TRBV6-6,CASSYSKGDPNTEAFF
TRBJ1-1,TRBV5-8,CASSLVRGGEAFF